Listed below are T cell receptor beta chains from one sample, sequenced in a study of T cell responses to AZD1222 COVID-19 vaccine. TCRdb's table, derived via immunoSEQ multiplex PCR, lists solely in-frame clones and lacks some. Among about 89,000 clones listed, around 84% were seen once. This specimen was peripheral blood, taken 28 days after the second AZD1222 dose. The receptors originated from an adult who received the AZD1222 COVID-19 vaccine. CDR3s include the opening cysteine and the closing phenylalanine or tryptophan. D genes are given only for firm matches. A clone size is listed for some rows: how often the clone was seen (once, few, many), or a class if it is expanded.

NA	NA	TRBV3-1/TRBV3-2	TRBJ2-7	TGTGCCAGCAGCCAAGATCTGACAGACTCCTACGAGCAGTACTTC	CASSQDLTDSYEQYF
NA	NA	TRBV3-1/TRBV3-2	TRBJ1-6	TGTGCCAGCAGCCAAGGGGCCTATAATTCACCCCTCCACTTT	CASSQGAYNSPLHF
TRBD1	NA	TRBV7-9	TRBJ1-6	TGTGCCAGCAACCCGGGACAGGACTATAATTCACCCCTCCACTTT	CASNPGQDYNSPLHF
NA	NA	TRBV7-7	TRBJ2-2	TGTGCCAGCAGCTTAACCCCAGTCACCGGGGAGCTGTTTTTT	CASSLTPVTGELFF
NA	NA	TRBV4-3	TRBJ1-2	TGCGCCAGCAGCCAAGGAGGGACAAAAGAGCACCATGGCGGCTACACCTTC	CASSQGGTKEHHGGYTF
NA	NA	TRBV6-5	TRBJ1-3	TGTGCCAGCAGTTACTCGAAGGGTGCTGGAAACACCATATATTTT	CASSYSKGAGNTIYF
NA	NA	TRBV15	TRBJ1-5	TGTGCCACCAGCAGAGATCTATCGGATCAGCCCCAGCATTTT	CATSRDLSDQPQHF
NA	NA	TRBV28	TRBJ2-5	TGTGCCACCCGGAGAGGGGGAGAAGGCCAGTACTTC	CATRRGGEGQYF
NA	NA	TRBV3-1/TRBV3-2	TRBJ1-6	TGTGCCAGCAGCCAGAGGGGGATTAATAATTCACCCCTCCACTTT	CASSQRGINNSPLHF
TRBD2	few	TRBV29-1	TRBJ2-7	TGCAGCGTTGAAGATCCCGGGAGGACCTACGAGCAGTACTTC	CSVEDPGRTYEQYF
NA	NA	TRBV4-2	TRBJ2-2	TGTGCCAGCAGCCCCGGCGATTTAGGGGCCACCGGGGAGCTGTTTTTT	CASSPGDLGATGELFF
NA	NA	TRBV28	TRBJ2-7	TGTGCCAGCAGCCACCCTCCCGAGCAGGTAACCTACGAGCAGTACTTC	CASSHPPEQVTYEQYF
NA	NA	TRBV7-2	TRBJ2-5	TGTGCCAGCAGCCGATCCGTGGCAGAGACCCAGTACTTC	CASSRSVAETQYF
NA	once	TRBV4-2	TRBJ1-2	TGTGCCAGCAGCCAAGCGGACGGGCGGGGCTACACCTTC	CASSQADGRGYTF
TRBD1	NA	TRBV5-8	TRBJ1-3	TGTGCCAGCAGCTGGGGACAGGGGGCAGGCACCATATATTTT	CASSWGQGAGTIYF
TRBD2	NA	TRBV5-1	TRBJ2-3	TGCGCCAGCAGCCGAGGACTAGCGGGAGTAGGGCCAGATACGCAGTATTTT	CASSRGLAGVGPDTQYF
NA	NA	TRBV3-1/TRBV3-2	TRBJ1-4	TGTGCCAGCAGCCAGCAGGGTTATGAAAAACTGTTTTTT	CASSQQGYEKLFF
NA	few	TRBV30	TRBJ1-2	TGTGCCTGGAGTGGGGGCCGTCAAGATGGCTACACCTTC	CAWSGGRQDGYTF
NA	NA	TRBV12-5	TRBJ2-1	TGTGCTAGTGGTTCACTCTCAACTCCGACAGGCTCCTACAATGAGCAGTTCTTC	CASGSLSTPTGSYNEQFF
NA	NA	TRBV5-1	TRBJ2-2	TGCGCCAGCAGCCCTCGTATGACCGGGGAGCTGTTTTTT	CASSPRMTGELFF
NA	few	TRBV30	TRBJ1-1	TGTGCCTGGCACGGATTCACTGAAGCTTTCTTT	CAWHGFTEAFF
NA	NA	TRBV6-5	TRBJ2-4	TGTGCCAATCCAGGGGGGGGGTCCAAAAACATTCAGTACTTC	CANPGGGSKNIQYF
NA	NA	TRBV19	TRBJ2-3	TGTGCCAGTAGTATTGGATCCGGGACTCCCTCGGCAGATACGCAGTATTTT	CASSIGSGTPSADTQYF
NA	NA	TRBV27	TRBJ2-1	TGTGCCAGCAGTCGCCTGGCAACCGGCTCCTACAATGAGCAGTTCTTC	CASSRLATGSYNEQFF
TRBD1	few	TRBV18	TRBJ1-2	TGTGCCAGCTCACCCCTGGGACAGGCATTGTATGGCTACACCTTC	CASSPLGQALYGYTF
NA	NA	TRBV4-1	TRBJ1-5	TGCGCCAGCAGCCCCCTGGGGCGGGGTCAGCCCCAGCATTTT	CASSPLGRGQPQHF
TRBD1	NA	TRBV3-1/TRBV3-2	TRBJ1-5	TGTGCCAGCAGCCAAGATGGGACAGGCAATCAGCCCCAGCATTTT	CASSQDGTGNQPQHF
NA	NA	TRBV4-1	TRBJ2-7	TGCGCCAGCAGCCAAGATCCGGCAACCACACCCTACGAGCAGTACTTC	CASSQDPATTPYEQYF
NA	NA	TRBV6-5	TRBJ1-4	TGTGCCAGCACCCGAACGGGGGGGACTAATGAAAAACTGTTTTTT	CASTRTGGTNEKLFF
NA	NA	TRBV6-4	TRBJ2-2	TGTGCCAGCAGTGGGACAAACACCGGGGAGCTGTTTTTT	CASSGTNTGELFF
TRBD2	NA	TRBV19	TRBJ2-1	TGTGCCAGTAGTATACTAGCGGGGGGGTTTTATGAGCAGTTCTTC	CASSILAGGFYEQFF
NA	NA	TRBV7-2	TRBJ1-2	TGTGCCAGCAGCTTGGAAAGGGACATCTATGGCTACACCTTC	CASSLERDIYGYTF
TRBD2	NA	TRBV28	TRBJ2-3	TGTGCCAGCAGTCCGGGGGGGCCCACAGATACGCAGTATTTT	CASSPGGPTDTQYF
NA	NA	TRBV28	TRBJ1-2	TGTGCCAGCAGCCCCGCGGGGAGTGCTAACTATGGCTACACCTTC	CASSPAGSANYGYTF
TRBD2	NA	TRBV7-2	TRBJ2-3	TGTGCCAGTTCCCTAGCGGGGGGGATGGATACGCAGTATTTT	CASSLAGGMDTQYF
NA	once	TRBV28	TRBJ1-3	TGTGCCAGCGCGATTCTAAACACCATATATTTT	CASAILNTIYF
NA	NA	TRBV6-5	TRBJ2-3	TGTGCCAGCAGTTCCCGGGACGGGAAGGATACGCAGTATTTT	CASSSRDGKDTQYF
TRBD1	NA	TRBV29-1	TRBJ2-7	TGCAGCGCAATCGGGACAGCCTACGAGCAGTACTTC	CSAIGTAYEQYF
TRBD1	NA	TRBV19	TRBJ2-4	TGTGCCAGTAGTACCACCGGGACAGCGATCATTCAGTACTTC	CASSTTGTAIIQYF
NA	NA	TRBV6-6	TRBJ1-6	TGTGCCAGCCGGGTGCTGGAAACAGGATCACCCCTCCACTTT	CASRVLETGSPLHF
TRBD1	NA	TRBV24-1	TRBJ2-1	TGTGCCACCAGTGATTCCACAGGGGGCGCCTACAATGAGCAGTTCTTC	CATSDSTGGAYNEQFF
TRBD2	once	TRBV3-1/TRBV3-2	TRBJ2-5	TGTGCCAGCAGCCGAAGATTAATAGCGGGAGTATCCCAAGAGACCCAGTACTTC	CASSRRLIAGVSQETQYF
TRBD1	NA	TRBV9	TRBJ2-5	TGTGCCAGCAGCATACTCGACAGGGGAGAGACCCAGTACTTC	CASSILDRGETQYF
NA	NA	TRBV12-3/TRBV12-4	TRBJ1-3	TGTGCCAGCAGACTCTCTGGAAACACCATATATTTT	CASRLSGNTIYF
NA	NA	TRBV24-1	TRBJ1-5	TGTGCCACAGACGGAGGGGGCAATCAGCCCCAGCATTTT	CATDGGGNQPQHF
NA	few	TRBV24-1	TRBJ2-1	TGTGCCACCAGTGATTCGGTAGTCGACGGCTACAATGAGCAGTTCTTC	CATSDSVVDGYNEQFF